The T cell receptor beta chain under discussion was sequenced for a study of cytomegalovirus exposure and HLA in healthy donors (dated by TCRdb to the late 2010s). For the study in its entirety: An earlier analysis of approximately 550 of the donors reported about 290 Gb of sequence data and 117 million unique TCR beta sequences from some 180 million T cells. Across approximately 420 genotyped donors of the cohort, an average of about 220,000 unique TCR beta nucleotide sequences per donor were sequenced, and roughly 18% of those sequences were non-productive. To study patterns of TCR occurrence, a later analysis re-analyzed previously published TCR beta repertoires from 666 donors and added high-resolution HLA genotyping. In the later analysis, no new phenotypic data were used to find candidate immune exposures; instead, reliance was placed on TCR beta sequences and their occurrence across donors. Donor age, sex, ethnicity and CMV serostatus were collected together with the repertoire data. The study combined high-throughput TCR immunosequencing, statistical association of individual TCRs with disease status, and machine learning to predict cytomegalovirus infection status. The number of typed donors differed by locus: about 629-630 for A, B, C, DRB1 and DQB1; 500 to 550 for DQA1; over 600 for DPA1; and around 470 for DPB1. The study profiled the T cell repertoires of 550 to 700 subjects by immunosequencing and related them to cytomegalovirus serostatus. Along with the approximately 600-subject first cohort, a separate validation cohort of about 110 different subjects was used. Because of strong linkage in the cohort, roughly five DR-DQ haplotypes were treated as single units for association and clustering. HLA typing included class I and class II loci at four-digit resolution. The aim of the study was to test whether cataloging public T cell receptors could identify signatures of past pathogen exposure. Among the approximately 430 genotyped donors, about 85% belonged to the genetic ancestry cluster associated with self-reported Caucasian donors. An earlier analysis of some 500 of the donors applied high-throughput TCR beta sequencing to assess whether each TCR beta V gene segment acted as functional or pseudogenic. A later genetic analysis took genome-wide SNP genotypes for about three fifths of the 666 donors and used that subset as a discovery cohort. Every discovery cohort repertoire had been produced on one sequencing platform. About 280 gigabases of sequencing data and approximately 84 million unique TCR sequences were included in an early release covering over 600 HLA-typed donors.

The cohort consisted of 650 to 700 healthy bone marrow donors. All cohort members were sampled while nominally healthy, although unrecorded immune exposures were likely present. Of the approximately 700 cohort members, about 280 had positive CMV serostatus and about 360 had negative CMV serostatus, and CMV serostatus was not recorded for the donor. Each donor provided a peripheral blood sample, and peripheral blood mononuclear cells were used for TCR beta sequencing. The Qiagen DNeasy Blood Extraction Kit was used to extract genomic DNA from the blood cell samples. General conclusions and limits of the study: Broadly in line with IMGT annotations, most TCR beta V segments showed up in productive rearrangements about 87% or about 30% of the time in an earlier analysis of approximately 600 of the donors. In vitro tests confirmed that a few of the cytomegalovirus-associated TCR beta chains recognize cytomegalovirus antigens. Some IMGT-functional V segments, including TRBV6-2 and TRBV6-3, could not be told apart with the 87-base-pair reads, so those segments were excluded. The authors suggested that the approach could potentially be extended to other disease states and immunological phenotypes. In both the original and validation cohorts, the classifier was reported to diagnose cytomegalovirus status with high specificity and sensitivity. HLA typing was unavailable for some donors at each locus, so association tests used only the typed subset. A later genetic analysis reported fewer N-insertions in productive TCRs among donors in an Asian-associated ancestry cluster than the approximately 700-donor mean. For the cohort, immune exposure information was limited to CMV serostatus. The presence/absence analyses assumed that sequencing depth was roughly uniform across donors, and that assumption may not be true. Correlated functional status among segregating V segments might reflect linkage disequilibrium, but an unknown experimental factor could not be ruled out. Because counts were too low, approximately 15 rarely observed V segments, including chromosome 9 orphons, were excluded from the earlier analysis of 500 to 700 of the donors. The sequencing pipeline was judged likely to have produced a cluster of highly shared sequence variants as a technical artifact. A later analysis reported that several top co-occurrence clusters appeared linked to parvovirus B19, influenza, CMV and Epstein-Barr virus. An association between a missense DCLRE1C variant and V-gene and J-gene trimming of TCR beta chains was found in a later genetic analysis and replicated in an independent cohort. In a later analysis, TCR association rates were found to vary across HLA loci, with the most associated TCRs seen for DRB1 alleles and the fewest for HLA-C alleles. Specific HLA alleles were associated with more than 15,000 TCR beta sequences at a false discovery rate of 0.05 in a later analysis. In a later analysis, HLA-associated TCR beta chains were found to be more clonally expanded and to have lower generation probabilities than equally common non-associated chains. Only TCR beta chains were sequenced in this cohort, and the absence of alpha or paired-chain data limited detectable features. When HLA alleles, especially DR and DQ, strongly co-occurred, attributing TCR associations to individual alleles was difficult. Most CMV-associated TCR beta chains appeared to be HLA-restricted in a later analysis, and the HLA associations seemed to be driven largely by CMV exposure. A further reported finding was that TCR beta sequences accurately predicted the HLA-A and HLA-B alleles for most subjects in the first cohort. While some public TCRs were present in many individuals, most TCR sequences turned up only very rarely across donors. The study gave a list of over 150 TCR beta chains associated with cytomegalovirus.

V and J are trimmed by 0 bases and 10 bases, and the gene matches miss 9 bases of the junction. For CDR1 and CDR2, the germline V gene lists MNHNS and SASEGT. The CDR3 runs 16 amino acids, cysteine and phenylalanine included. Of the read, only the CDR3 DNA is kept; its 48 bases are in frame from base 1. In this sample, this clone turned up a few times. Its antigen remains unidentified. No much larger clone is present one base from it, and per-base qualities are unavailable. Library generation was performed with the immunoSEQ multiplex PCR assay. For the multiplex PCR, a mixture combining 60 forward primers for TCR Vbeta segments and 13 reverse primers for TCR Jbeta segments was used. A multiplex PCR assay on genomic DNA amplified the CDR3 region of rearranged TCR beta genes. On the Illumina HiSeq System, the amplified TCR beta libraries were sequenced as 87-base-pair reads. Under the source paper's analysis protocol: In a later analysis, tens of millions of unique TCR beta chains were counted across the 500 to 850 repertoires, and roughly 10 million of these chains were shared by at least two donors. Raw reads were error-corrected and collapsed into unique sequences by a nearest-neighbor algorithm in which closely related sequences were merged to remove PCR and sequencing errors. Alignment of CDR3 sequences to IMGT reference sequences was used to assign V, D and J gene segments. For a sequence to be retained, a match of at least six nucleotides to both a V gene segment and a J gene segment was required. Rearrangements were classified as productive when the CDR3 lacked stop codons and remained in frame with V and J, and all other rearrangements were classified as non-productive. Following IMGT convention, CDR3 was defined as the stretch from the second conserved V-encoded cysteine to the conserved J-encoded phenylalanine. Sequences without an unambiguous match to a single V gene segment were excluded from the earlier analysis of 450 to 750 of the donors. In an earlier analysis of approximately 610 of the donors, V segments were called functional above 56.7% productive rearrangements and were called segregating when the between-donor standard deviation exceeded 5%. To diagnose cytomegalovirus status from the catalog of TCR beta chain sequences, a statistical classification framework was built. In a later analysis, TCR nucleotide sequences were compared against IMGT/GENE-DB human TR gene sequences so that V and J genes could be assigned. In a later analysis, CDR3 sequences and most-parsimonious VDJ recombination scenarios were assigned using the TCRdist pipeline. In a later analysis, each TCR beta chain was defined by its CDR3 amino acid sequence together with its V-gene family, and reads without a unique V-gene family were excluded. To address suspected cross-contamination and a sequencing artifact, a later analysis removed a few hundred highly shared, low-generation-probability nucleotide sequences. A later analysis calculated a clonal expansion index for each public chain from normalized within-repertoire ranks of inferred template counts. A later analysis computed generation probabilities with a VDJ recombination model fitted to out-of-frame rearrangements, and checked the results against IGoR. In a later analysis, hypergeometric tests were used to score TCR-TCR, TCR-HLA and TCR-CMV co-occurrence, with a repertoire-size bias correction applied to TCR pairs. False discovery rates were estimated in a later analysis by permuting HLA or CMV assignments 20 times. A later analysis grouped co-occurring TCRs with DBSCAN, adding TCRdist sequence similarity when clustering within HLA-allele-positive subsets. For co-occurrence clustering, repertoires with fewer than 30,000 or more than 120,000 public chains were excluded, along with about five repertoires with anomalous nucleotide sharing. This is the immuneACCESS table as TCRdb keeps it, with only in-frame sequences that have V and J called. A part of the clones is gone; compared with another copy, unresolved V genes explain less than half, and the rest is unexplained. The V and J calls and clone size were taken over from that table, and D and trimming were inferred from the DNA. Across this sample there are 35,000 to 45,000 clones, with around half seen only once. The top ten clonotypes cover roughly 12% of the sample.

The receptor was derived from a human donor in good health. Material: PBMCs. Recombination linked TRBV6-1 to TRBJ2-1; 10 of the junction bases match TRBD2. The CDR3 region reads CASSEAASGRAWEQFF. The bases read TGTGCCAGCAGTGAAGCGGCCAGCGGGAGGGCCTGGGAGCAGTTCTTC.